Below, 14 T cell receptor beta chains from the same sample are listed, as sequenced in a study of blood T cell repertoires in COVID-19. Clones were read by immunoSEQ multiplex PCR, and TCRdb kept only the in-frame ones, dropping some. The table shows around 50,000 clones, with 85% occurring only once. The sequencing sample was made of peripheral blood. These receptors came from a man aged 40-49 years with active COVID-19.

The genes are TRBV28 and TRBJ1-1; no clear D. The CDR3 runs 11 residues. The V end lost 6 bases, the J end lost 6 bases, and 8 bases lay between the germline ends. Germline V gene data show CDR1 as MDHEN and CDR2 as SYDVKM. The CDR3 DNA is TGTGCCAGCAGCTCGAGATCTGAAGCTTTCTTT. Translating it yields CASSSRSEAFF.

The rearrangement uses TRBV5-1 and TRBJ1-4; 11 nucleotides align to TRBD1. The CDR3 loop spans 15 amino acids. Germline-derived CDR1 and CDR2 are SGHRS and YFSETQ. V lost 4 bases and J lost 4; bases outside the gene matches: 3. As DNA, the CDR3 is TGCGCCAGCAGCATGGGGACAGGGGGTAATGAAAAACTGTTTTTT. Protein sequence: CASSMGTGGNEKLFF.

The chain has TRBV7-6 and TRBJ2-1; 10 bases align to TRBD1. Germline trimming cut 4 bases from V and 0 bases from J; bases unmatched to any gene: 0. The CDR3 has 15 residues. The germline CDR1 and CDR2 sequences are SGHVS and FNYEAQ. CDR3 DNA sequence: TGTGCCAGCAGCTGGACAGGGGGCTCCTACAATGAGCAGTTCTTC. The encoded protein is CASSWTGGSYNEQFF.

The V and J genes are TRBV3-1 (or the pseudogene TRBV3-2) and TRBJ2-7; 11 nucleotides line up with TRBD1. The V and J ends lost 4 bases and 6 bases, in that order; junction bases with no gene match: 5. CDR1 is LGHDT and CDR2 is YNNKEL in the germline V gene (reference sequence). The length of the CDR3 is 14 residues. Written as DNA, the CDR3 is TGTGCCAGCAGCCCCGGGACAGGGGGATTCGAGCAGTACTTC. Its protein is CASSPGTGGFEQYF.

The V call is TRBV19, the J call TRBJ1-5; D not certain. Looked up from germline, CDR1 is LNHDA and CDR2 is SQIVND (reference sequence). Trimming took 7 bases from V and 9 from J, leaving 19 bases between them. The CDR3 is 14 amino acids. CDR3 DNA: TGTGCCAGTACCCCCCGAGGAGGGTCTGCGCCCCAGCATTTT. It codes for CASTPRGGSAPQHF. The full variable domain, its missing parts supplied by reference TRBV19 and TRBJ1-5, is DGGITQSPKYLFRKEGQNVTLSCEQNLNHDAMYWYRQDPGQGLRLIYYSQIVNDFQKGDIAEGYSVSREKKESFPLTVTSAQKNPTAFYLCASTPRGGSAPQHFGDGTRLSIL.

This clone came up a few times. The V gene is TRBV28, the J gene TRBJ1-1; D may be TRBD1 (6 bases). The V end was cut by 5 bases, the J end by 1 base, with 14 bases between. Germline V gene sequence: CDR1 MDHEN, CDR2 SYDVKM. This CDR3 region has 15 residues. Here the CDR3 reads CASSLNTGRNTEAFF. The CDR3 coding sequence is TGTGCCAGCAGTCTTAACACAGGGAGGAACACTGAAGCTTTCTTT.

CDR3 DNA: TGTGCCAGCAGCCCCGGGACAGGTCCATACGAGCAGTACTTC. Protein: CASSPGTGPYEQYF. The V and J genes are TRBV5-6 and TRBJ2-7; 8 bases agree with TRBD1. CDR3 size: 14 residues. Germline V gene sequence: CDR1 SGHDT, CDR2 YYEEEE. The ends lost 4 bases at V and 4 bases at J; junction bases unmatched: 7.

V is TRBV29-1 and J is TRBJ1-2; D is unresolved. The V end was cut by 1 base, the J end by 8 bases, with 8 bases between. The CDR3 runs to 11 residues. Germline CDR1 and CDR2: SQVTM and ANQGSEA. The CDR3 sequence is CSVEGSKGYTF. The CDR3, as DNA: TGCAGCGTTGAAGGCTCTAAGGGCTACACCTTC.

The chain is built from TRBV6-4 and TRBJ2-3; D remains unclear. Per the germline V gene, CDR1 is MRHNA and CDR2 is SNTAGT. The CDR3 runs 13 residues. V was trimmed by 3 bases and J by 4 bases, leaving 8 bases between them. This chain's CDR3 is CASSDQEADTQYF. In DNA, the CDR3 is TGTGCCAGCAGTGATCAAGAGGCAGATACGCAGTATTTT.

This clone was observed a handful of times. V is TRBV18 and J is TRBJ1-2; 7 bases match TRBD1. Germline CDR1 KGHSH, CDR2 LQKENI. The CDR3 totals 13 residues. The junction had 6 bases not matched to a gene; V was cut back by 6 bases and J by 5 bases. The CDR3 loop is CASSRGTDYGYTF. As DNA, the CDR3 is TGTGCCAGCTCCCGCGGGACAGATTATGGCTACACCTTC.

V is TRBV11-2 and J is TRBJ2-5; perhaps TRBD2 as D (6 bases). This CDR3 region has 17 residues. The germline CDR1 and CDR2 sequences are SGHAT and FQNNGV. The germline V and J ends were trimmed by 5 bases and 2 bases, with 21 bases remaining between them. The CDR3 nucleotides read TGTGCCAGCAGCCTTCTGGGCGGGACGGCTATTCAAGAGACCCAGTACTTC. Residues: CASSLLGGTAIQETQYF. The full variable domain, rest sourced from reference TRBV11-2 and TRBJ2-5, is EAGVAQSPRYKIIEKRQSVAFWCNPISGHATLYWYQQILGQGPKLLIQFQNNGVVDDSQLPKDRFSAERLKGVDSTLKIQPAKLEDSAVYLCASSLLGGTAIQETQYFGPGTRLLVL.

The genes are TRBV28 and TRBJ2-7; D unresolved. Germline CDR1 reads MDHEN; CDR2 reads SYDVKM. V was clipped by 7 bases and J by 6 bases, with 19 bases between them. This CDR3 is built from 14 residues. CDR3 sequence reads: CASNAFPFSGEQYF. CDR3 nucleotide sequence: TGTGCCAGCAACGCCTTCCCCTTTAGTGGCGAGCAGTACTTC.

This rearrangement joins TRBV12-3 or TRBV12-4 to TRBJ1-5; TRBD1 is a possible D gene (6 bases). Trimming removed 7 bases at V and 4 bases at J, with 11 bases between. The CDR3 spans 13 residues. CDR3 DNA: TGTGCCAGCAAACCGGACAGTAATCAGCCCCAGCATTTT. Encoded protein: CASKPDSNQPQHF.

This clone was observed once. This chain joins TRBV11-2 and TRBJ2-1, with TRBD2 matching over 8 bases. CDR1 is SGHAT, CDR2 FQNNGV, per germline. V trimming: 1 base; J trimming: 8 bases; junction bases outside the gene matches: 4. CDR3 length equals 14 residues. Written as DNA, the CDR3 is TGTGCCAGCAGCTTAGCGGGAGGGCGGCATGAGCAGTTCTTC. Protein: CASSLAGGRHEQFF.